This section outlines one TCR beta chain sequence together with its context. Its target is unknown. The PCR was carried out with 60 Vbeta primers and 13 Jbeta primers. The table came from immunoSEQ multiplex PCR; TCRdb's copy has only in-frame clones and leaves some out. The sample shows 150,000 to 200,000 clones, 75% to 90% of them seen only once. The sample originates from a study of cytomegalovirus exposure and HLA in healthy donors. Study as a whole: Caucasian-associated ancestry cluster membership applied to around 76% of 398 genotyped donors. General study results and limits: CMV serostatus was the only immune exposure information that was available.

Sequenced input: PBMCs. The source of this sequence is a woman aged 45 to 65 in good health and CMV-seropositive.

CDR3 amino acids: CASSLTSGGGSGYTF. The CDR3 DNA reads as TGTGCCAGCAGCTTAACGTCCGGGGGGGGCTCTGGCTACACCTTC. The chain joins TRBV7-3 to TRBJ1-2; tentative D call: TRBD1 (6 bases). Trimming took 0 bases from V and 7 from J, leaving 15 bases between them. From germline, CDR1 is SGHTA and CDR2 FQGTGA. CDR3 length: 15 residues. The entire variable domain, with the rest obtained from reference TRBV7-3 and TRBJ1-2, is as follows: GAGVSQTPSNKVTEKGKYVELRCDPISGHTALYWYRQSLGQGPEFLIYFQGTGAADDSGLPNDRFFAVRPEGSVSTLKIQRTERGDSAVYLCASSLTSGGGSGYTFGSGTRLTVV.